This T cell receptor beta chain stems from a study of T cells in lung cancer brain metastases. The CDR3 spans 15 residues. V lost 9 bases and J 1 base, leaving 16 bases between the germline ends. CDR1 SGHNT and CDR2 YYREEE come from the germline V gene (reference sequence). Between roughly 2 and 4.92 ug genomic DNA went in, equal for pairs. Clones were sequenced by immunoSEQ multiplex PCR, and TCRdb holds only the in-frame ones, with some missing. The sample holds roughly 5,000 clones, approximately 81% seen once. The sample comprised tumor tissue from a brain metastasis. The clonotype comes from a woman aged 50 to 60 with non-small cell lung cancer that had spread to the brain. The chain combines TRBV5-4 with TRBJ2-2; possibly TRBD1 for D (6 bases). The CDR3 coding sequence is TGTGCCACCTCCCTAGGACAGTGGAACACCGGGGAGCTGTTTTTT. Its translation is CATSLGQWNTGELFF.